These 3 T cell receptor beta chains originate from one sample sequenced in a study of T cells in Graves' hyperthyroidism and ophthalmopathy. TCR beta CDR3 sequences were amplified from RNA transcripts. During a first-round RT-PCR of the TCR CDR3, the HTBI primer set was used. TCRdb re-called the multiplex PCR reads with MiXCR, one entry per CDR3 protein. The sample has about 350,000 distinct CDR3 sequences, approximately 18% seen once. Sequenced: blood. All receptors come from a woman in her twenties or thirties with Graves' hyperthyroidism that later progressed to Graves' ophthalmopathy.

The table lists this clonotype with many counts. The gene calls are TRBV30 and TRBJ1-1; the D gene is possibly TRBD1 (5 bases). The V gene's germline CDR1 is GTSNPN and CDR2 SVGIG (reference sequence). The CDR3 is made up of 14 amino acids. The V end lost 0 bases, the J end lost 0 bases, and 8 bases lay between the germline ends. Here the CDR3 DNA reads TGTGCCTGGAGTGTCGACAGCATGAACACTGAAGCTTTCTTT. This gives the protein CAWSVDSMNTEAFF.

This clonotype was seen ten or more times. This rearrangement joins TRBV27 to TRBJ2-1, with 12 bases fitting TRBD2. The germline V gene encodes CDR1 MNHEY and CDR2 SMNVEV (reference sequence). There are 14 residues in the CDR3. After removal of 3 bases from V and 6 bases from J, the junction contained 0 bases not matched to a gene. CDR3 in amino acids: CASSLTSGSNEQFF. CDR3 sequence (DNA): TGTGCCAGCAGTTTGACTAGCGGGAGCAATGAGCAGTTCTTC.

In its sample, this clonotype was seen many times. V usage is TRBV3-1 and J usage is TRBJ2-2; 9 bases align to TRBD2. CDR3 size: 13 residues. Germline V gives CDR1 LGHDT, CDR2 YNNKEL (reference sequence). V trimming: 9 bases; J trimming: 7 bases; junction bases outside the gene matches: 6. The CDR3 DNA follows: TGTGCCAGTAGCGGGAGCAGGATCGGGGAGCTGTTTTTT. It encodes CASSGSRIGELFF.